The 10 T cell receptor beta chains reported below all come from one sample, sequenced in a study of blood T cell repertoires in COVID-19 (dated by TCRdb to about 2020). The library was produced with the immunoSEQ multiplex PCR assay. The source is immuneACCESS, and TCRdb retained only in-frame sequences with V and J called. Part of the clones is not carried over; for the studies checked, unresolved V genes explain less than half of this, and the remainder is unexplained. This sample has 100,000 to 150,000 clones in its table, and around nine tenths of those were observed once. In total, the top ten clones hold about 4.1% of the sample. What was sequenced was peripheral blood. The receptors here all came from a man aged 55 to 70 with COVID-19, enrolled during active disease.

The chain carries TRBV7-8 and TRBJ1-5; D might be TRBD1 (5 bases). The germline V gene encodes CDR1 SGHVS and CDR2 FQNEAQ. V lost 5 bases and J 4 bases, leaving 15 bases between the germline ends. The CDR3 length is 15 residues. CDR3 bases: TGTGCCAGCAGCCTCTCCAGGGCAGGTAATCAGCCCCAGCATTTT. Encoded protein: CASSLSRAGNQPQHF.

The chain links TRBV7-3 to TRBJ2-2, with D possibly matching TRBD1 (5 bases). CDR1 is SGHTA and CDR2 is FQGTGA in the germline V gene. The V and J ends lost 2 bases and 6 bases respectively, with 10 bases between them. The CDR3 is 14 amino acids. CDR3 sequence reads: CASSLSQGSGELFF. The CDR3 DNA sequence: TGTGCCAGCAGCTTATCCCAGGGTTCCGGGGAGCTGTTTTTT. The full variable domain, completed using reference TRBV7-3 and TRBJ2-2, is GAGVSQTPSNKVTEKGKYVELRCDPISGHTALYWYRQSLGQGPEFLIYFQGTGAADDSGLPNDRFFAVRPEGSVSTLKIQRTERGDSAVYLCASSLSQGSGELFFGEGSRLTVL.

The gene calls are TRBV6-5 and TRBJ1-2, with a possible D match to TRBD1 (6 bases). The V gene's germline CDR1 is MNHEY and CDR2 SVGAGI. The CDR3 loop spans 14 amino acids. With 5 bases removed from V and 0 bases from J, the gap between germline ends came to 10 bases. The CDR3 protein is CASSPRTANYGYTF. In nucleotides, the CDR3 is TGTGCCAGCAGTCCTAGGACAGCTAACTATGGCTACACCTTC.

The count of this clone is one. This sequence joins TRBV7-8 and TRBJ1-1; TRBD1 matches 7 bases. Per the germline V gene, CDR1 is SGHVS and CDR2 is FQNEAQ. V dropped 1 base and J dropped 0; count of bases not matched to a gene: 5. The CDR3 is 16 residues long. The CDR3 DNA follows: TGTGCCAGCAGCTTAGAGGGGACAGACGTGAACACTGAAGCTTTCTTT. This encodes CASSLEGTDVNTEAFF. Looking up the rest from reference TRBV7-8 and TRBJ1-1 gives the full variable domain: GAGVSQSPRYKVAKRGQDVALRCDPISGHVSLFWYQQALGQGPEFLTYFQNEAQLDKSGLPSDRFFAERPEGSVSTLKIQRTQQEDSAVYLCASSLEGTDVNTEAFFGQGTRLTVV.

The chain combines TRBV18 with TRBJ1-5; TRBD1 matches 8 bases. The germline V gene encodes CDR1 KGHSH and CDR2 LQKENI. CDR3 length: 15 residues. J gave up 4 bases and V 5 bases, and 7 bases lay outside the gene matches. CDR3 residues: CASSSEQGGNQPQHF. For the CDR3, the DNA is TGTGCCAGCTCATCCGAACAGGGGGGAAATCAGCCCCAGCATTTT.

The rearrangement joins TRBV4-3 to TRBJ2-2; D might be TRBD1 (5 bases). Germline V CDR1 and CDR2: LGHNA, YSLEER. This CDR3 spans 13 amino acids. V lost 4 bases and J lost 8, with 11 bases in between. The CDR3, as DNA: TGCGCCAGCAGCCCGACTCGACAGGGGGAGCTGTTTTTT. Protein product: CASSPTRQGELFF.

The chain has TRBV19 and TRBJ1-4, with no clear D. The CDR3 loop spans 14 amino acids. The V and J ends lost 4 bases and 7 bases respectively, with 13 bases between them. CDR1 is LNHDA and CDR2 is SQIVND in the germline V gene (reference sequence). The CDR3 coding sequence is TGTGCCAGTAGTACGGTCTTGTTTGGTGAAAAACTGTTTTTT. Amino acids: CASSTVLFGEKLFF. Supplemented by reference TRBV19 and TRBJ1-4, the full variable domain reads DGGITQSPKYLFRKEGQNVTLSCEQNLNHDAMYWYRQDPGQGLRLIYYSQIVNDFQKGDIAEGYSVSREKKESFPLTVTSAQKNPTAFYLCASSTVLFGEKLFFGSGTQLSVL.

The genes are TRBV2 and TRBJ1-3; D is undetermined. Trimming removed 0 bases at V and 0 bases at J, with 6 bases between. Germline CDR1 and CDR2: SNHLY and FYNNEI. This CDR3 has 15 residues. The CDR3 protein is CASSEAGSSGNTIYF. CDR3 DNA sequence: TGTGCCAGCAGTGAAGCTGGCAGCTCTGGAAACACCATATATTTT.

The rearrangement links TRBV19 to TRBJ2-1; 7 bases are shared with TRBD1. The V gene end was trimmed by 3 bases and the J gene end by 12 bases; junction bases not matched to a gene: 11. The CDR3 is 14 residues long. Germline lookup yields CDR1 LNHDA and CDR2 SQIVND (reference sequence). The CDR3 reads CASSIPTGDRGQFF. In nucleotides, the CDR3 is TGTGCCAGTAGTATCCCCACAGGGGATCGGGGGCAGTTCTTC. Based on the CDR3 plus reference TRBV19 and TRBJ2-1, the full variable domain is DGGITQSPKYLFRKEGQNVTLSCEQNLNHDAMYWYRQDPGQGLRLIYYSQIVNDFQKGDIAEGYSVSREKKESFPLTVTSAQKNPTAFYLCASSIPTGDRGQFFGPGTRLTVL.

V and J are TRBV29-1 and TRBJ1-2; 7 nucleotides align to TRBD1. Germline loops: CDR1 SQVTM, CDR2 ANQGSEA. The CDR3 runs to 11 residues. Trimming at V came to 7 bases and at J to 12 bases, leaving 11 bases not matched to a gene. As DNA, the CDR3 is TGCAGCGCAAATAGACAGGGTTGGAACACCTTC. Its protein product is CSANRQGWNTF.